This passage covers 18 T cell receptor beta chains from one sample sequenced in a study of blood T cell repertoires in COVID-19. Data came from immunoSEQ multiplex PCR; TCRdb stores just in-frame clones and leaves some out. The data contain some 150,000 clones, approximately 86% of them singletons. The sample was peripheral blood. These receptors all stem from a woman between 50 and 59 years old with acute or convalescent COVID-19.

V and J are TRBV6-5 and TRBJ1-6; 7 positions match TRBD1. Trimming removed 5 bases from V and 8 bases from J; junction bases left unmatched: 9. The CDR3 contains 15 residues. Germline CDR1 MNHEY, CDR2 SVGAGI. For the CDR3, the DNA is TGTGCCAGCAGTCTCCACCCCGGGACAGATTCACCCCTCCACTTT. Protein sequence: CASSLHPGTDSPLHF.

The rearrangement uses TRBV19 and TRBJ1-5; 7 bases agree with TRBD1. The length of the CDR3 is 15 residues. Germline assignment: CDR1 LNHDA and CDR2 SQIVND (reference sequence). Germline trimming cut 4 bases from V and 6 bases from J; bases unmatched to any gene: 9. This CDR3 reads CASSRPGTVVQPQHF. The CDR3 bases are TGTGCCAGTAGTAGGCCCGGGACAGTTGTTCAGCCCCAGCATTTT. The full variable domain, with the rest looked up from reference TRBV19 and TRBJ1-5, is DGGITQSPKYLFRKEGQNVTLSCEQNLNHDAMYWYRQDPGQGLRLIYYSQIVNDFQKGDIAEGYSVSREKKESFPLTVTSAQKNPTAFYLCASSRPGTVVQPQHFGDGTRLSIL.

The rearrangement uses TRBV15 and TRBJ2-3, with D possibly being TRBD2 (6 bases). Germline CDR1 LNHNV, CDR2 YYDKDF (reference sequence). Trimming removed 5 bases at V and 2 bases at J, with 20 bases between. The CDR3 loop spans 17 amino acids. As DNA, the CDR3 is TGTGCCACCAGCGGACTTTCGGGGACTCCCAACACAGATACGCAGTATTTT. It codes for CATSGLSGTPNTDTQYF.

The rearrangement uses TRBV29-1 and TRBJ1-2; 8 bases are a match to TRBD1. This CDR3 is 14 amino acids long. Trimming removed 8 bases from V and 3 bases from J; junction bases left unmatched: 11. Germline CDR1 reads SQVTM; CDR2 reads ANQGSEA. Here the CDR3 reads CSTYRTGGYYGYTF. CDR3 in DNA: TGCAGCACCTACAGAACAGGGGGTTACTATGGCTACACCTTC.

The V gene is TRBV25-1, the J gene TRBJ2-3, with TRBD1 matching over 9 bases. The germline V gene has CDR1 MGHDK and CDR2 SYGVNS. V shed 4 bases, J shed 4 bases, and the junction held 6 bases outside the gene matches. This CDR3 comprises 15 residues. The CDR3 is CASSADRGPPDTQYF. Here the CDR3 DNA reads TGTGCCAGCAGTGCGGACAGGGGCCCCCCAGATACGCAGTATTTT.

The V and J genes are TRBV7-9 and TRBJ1-2; 8 nucleotides agree with TRBD1. Germline lookup yields CDR1 SEHNR and CDR2 FQNEAQ (reference sequence). The CDR3 sequence is 13 residues long. Germline trimming cut 5 bases from V and 8 bases from J; bases unmatched to any gene: 7. The CDR3, as DNA: TGTGCCAGCAGCGAGGGGACAGGCAACGGCTACACCTTC. Translation gives CASSEGTGNGYTF.

This chain connects TRBV11-2 to TRBJ2-7; D perhaps matches TRBD1 (6 bases). Trimming cost V 0 bases and J 4 bases, with 19 bases left between them. The length of the CDR3 is 17 residues. The germline gives CDR1 SGHAT, CDR2 FQNNGV. The CDR3 nucleotides read TGTGCCAGCAGCTTAGAGATATTGGTTAACAGGGAATACGAGCAGTACTTC. This sequence encodes CASSLEILVNREYEQYF.

V is TRBV30 and J is TRBJ2-2; D unresolved. From germline, CDR1 is GTSNPN and CDR2 SVGIG (reference sequence). Trimming removed 0 bases at V and 6 bases at J, with 8 bases between. This CDR3 spans 13 amino acids. CDR3 protein: CAWSVHGPGELFF. CDR3 DNA: TGTGCCTGGAGTGTACATGGGCCCGGGGAGCTGTTTTTT.

This sequence joins TRBV4-2 and TRBJ2-7, with TRBD1 as a possible D gene (5 bases). This CDR3 contains 13 residues. V shed 0 bases and J shed 6 bases, with 9 bases lying between them. Germline assignment: CDR1 LGHNA and CDR2 YNFKEQ. As DNA, the CDR3 is TGTGCCAGCAGCCAAGACAGGGATAGCGAGCAGTACTTC. As protein: CASSQDRDSEQYF.

This chain connects TRBV5-1 to TRBJ2-3; 10 nucleotides align to TRBD2. Looked up from germline, CDR1 is SGHRS and CDR2 is YFSETQ. J was trimmed by 4 bases and V by 0 bases; bases with no gene match: 5. This CDR3 contains 16 residues. The CDR3, as DNA: TGCGCCAGCAGCTTGGACCTAGCGGGGGAGGCAGATACGCAGTATTTT. Translation gives CASSLDLAGEADTQYF.

The chain recombines TRBV19 with TRBJ1-1; D is possibly TRBD1 (5 bases). Between the trimmed V and J ends, which lost 1 base and 6 bases, there was a span of 12 bases. This CDR3 spans 14 amino acids. Germline CDR1 and CDR2: LNHDA and SQIVND (reference sequence). CDR3 bases: TGTGCCAGTAGTATAGGTATCGGGGGTGCTGAAGCTTTCTTT. Protein product: CASSIGIGGAEAFF. Full variable domain (outside the CDR3, taken from reference TRBV19 and TRBJ1-1): DGGITQSPKYLFRKEGQNVTLSCEQNLNHDAMYWYRQDPGQGLRLIYYSQIVNDFQKGDIAEGYSVSREKKESFPLTVTSAQKNPTAFYLCASSIGIGGAEAFFGQGTRLTVV.

The chain carries TRBV7-2 and TRBJ2-2; D might be TRBD1 (6 bases). Looked up from germline, CDR1 is SGHTA and CDR2 is FQGNSA. The length of the CDR3 is 13 residues. The V and J ends lost 7 bases and 5 bases respectively, with 11 bases between them. The CDR3 sequence is CASTGTRTGELFF. In nucleotides, the CDR3 is TGTGCCAGCACCGGGACAAGGACCGGGGAGCTGTTTTTT.

Only a few counts were recorded for this clone. This chain joins TRBV10-3 and TRBJ2-7, with 11 bases fitting TRBD2. CDR1 and CDR2 from the germline V gene are ENHRY and SYGVKD. This CDR3 region has 16 residues. The V segment lost 10 bases and the J segment 0 bases; nucleotides outside the gene matches: 11. The CDR3 sequence is CATSFLAGGSSYEQYF. In DNA, the CDR3 is TGTGCCACCTCTTTCTTAGCGGGGGGGAGCTCCTACGAGCAGTACTTC.

This clone was seen only once. The genes are TRBV14 and TRBJ2-1, with 7 bases lining up with TRBD2. CDR3 length: 17 amino acids. In germline, CDR1 is SGHDN, CDR2 FVKESK. The junction had 16 bases not matched to a gene; V was cut back by 2 bases and J by 9 bases. The CDR3 spells CASSQRGLWRESLEQFF. The CDR3 DNA reads TGTGCCAGCAGCCAAAGGGGCCTGTGGCGGGAGTCTCTTGAGCAGTTCTTC.

This clone was found once. This same CDR3 is encoded by further DNA sequences in the sample. DNA of the CDR3: TGCAGCGTAGGACAGGGGGCAAACGGGGAGCTGTTTTTT. The encoded protein is CSVGQGANGELFF. The J gene is TRBJ2-2, the V gene TRBV29-1, with TRBD1 matching 11 bases. The ends lost 6 bases at V and 7 bases at J; junction bases unmatched: 4. The CDR3 contains 13 residues. CDR1 is SQVTM, CDR2 ANQGSEA, per germline.

The chain carries TRBV11-2 and TRBJ1-5; D gene unclear. This CDR3 spans 13 amino acids. The germline V gene has CDR1 SGHAT and CDR2 FQNNGV. With 1 base removed from V and 6 bases from J, the gap between germline ends came to 7 bases. DNA of the CDR3: TGTGCCAGCAGCTTAGGAGGATCTCAGCCCCAGCATTTT. Amino acids: CASSLGGSQPQHF.

The J gene is TRBJ1-1, the V gene TRBV19; 8 nucleotides align to TRBD1. Germline assignment: CDR1 LNHDA and CDR2 SQIVND (reference sequence). There are 15 residues in the CDR3. V dropped 0 bases and J dropped 5; count of bases not matched to a gene: 5. CDR3 nucleotide sequence: TGTGCCAGTAGTATAGACCGGGACAGGAGGACTGAAGCTTTCTTT. Residues: CASSIDRDRRTEAFF.

The V call is TRBV25-1, the J call TRBJ2-7; TRBD1 aligns across 7 bases. The J segment lost 5 bases and the V segment lost 3 bases, leaving 7 bases of the junction unmatched. Germline CDR1 is MGHDK and CDR2 is SYGVNS. CDR3 length: 14 residues. The CDR3 protein is CASSDQTGYHEQYF. As DNA, the CDR3 is TGTGCCAGCAGTGACCAGACAGGGTACCACGAGCAGTACTTC.